The T cell receptor beta chain under discussion was sequenced for a study of blood T cell repertoires in COVID-19. The V gene lost 0 bases and the J gene lost 12 bases, with 7 bases spanning the gap. This CDR3 region has 12 residues. Germline V gene data show CDR1 as SGHNT and CDR2 as YYREEE (reference sequence). Data came from immunoSEQ multiplex PCR; TCRdb stores just in-frame clones and leaves some out. The data hold fewer than 450,000 clones, with roughly 90% observed a single time. This TCR came from a woman aged 40-49 years with acute COVID-19. Sequencing used PBMCs or T cells enriched from blood (not recorded which). This sequence joins TRBV5-4 and TRBJ1-6; D is possibly TRBD1 (5 bases). The CDR3 is CASSLAREPLHF. For the CDR3, the DNA is TGTGCCAGCAGCTTGGCCAGGGAACCCCTCCACTTT.